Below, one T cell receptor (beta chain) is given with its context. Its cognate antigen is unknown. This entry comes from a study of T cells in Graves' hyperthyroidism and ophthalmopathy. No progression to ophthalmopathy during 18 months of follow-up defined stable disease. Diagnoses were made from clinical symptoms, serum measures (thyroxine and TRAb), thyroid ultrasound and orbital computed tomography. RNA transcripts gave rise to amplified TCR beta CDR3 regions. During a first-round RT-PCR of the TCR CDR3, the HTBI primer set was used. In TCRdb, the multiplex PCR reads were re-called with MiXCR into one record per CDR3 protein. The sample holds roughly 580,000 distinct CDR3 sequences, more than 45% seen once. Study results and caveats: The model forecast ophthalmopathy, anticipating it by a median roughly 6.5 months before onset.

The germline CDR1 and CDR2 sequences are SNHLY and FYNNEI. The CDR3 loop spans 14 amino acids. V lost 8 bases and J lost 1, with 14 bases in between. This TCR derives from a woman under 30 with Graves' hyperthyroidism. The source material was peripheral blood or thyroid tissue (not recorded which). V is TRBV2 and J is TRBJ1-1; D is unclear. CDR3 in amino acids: CASSPQSGNTEAFF. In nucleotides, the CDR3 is TGTGCCAGCTCACCCCAATCGGGGAACACTGAAGCTTTCTTT.